This T cell receptor (beta chain) was documented in a study of molecular identifiers for immune sequencing clone quantification. Study outcomes and limitations: For highly expanded clones, sizes could be underestimated when identical TCR molecules share a barcode.

A word on this clonotype: Its antigen is currently unknown. Given a much more abundant clone one base away, this may be a read error.

Each CDR3 protein is one row after TCRdb ran MiXCR on the PCR reads. The table shows about 640,000 distinct CDR3 sequences, with just under 20% occurring only once. The length of the CDR3 is 16 residues. Trimming left V 0 bases short and J 1 base short, with 13 bases between. CDR1 is GTSNPN and CDR2 is SVGIG in the germline V gene (reference sequence). Sequenced: naive CD8+ T cells from blood, with Jurkat cell RNA spiked in. Stated subset: FACS-sorted CD8+CD4-CCR7+CD45RA+ naive T cells. The clonotype originates from a human donor in good health. Some libraries in this study had Jurkat cell RNA spiked in. The chain uses TRBV30 and TRBJ1-5; D unresolved. The CDR3 is CAWSVRGDASNQPQHF. The CDR3 DNA reads TGTGCCTGGAGTGTACGAGGCGATGCGAGCAATCAGCCCCAGCATTTT.